This is a list of T cell receptor beta chains from one sample in a study of identical twins. One entry per CDR3 protein, called by TCRdb with MiXCR from the 5' RACE reads. The sample has roughly 710,000 distinct CDR3 sequences; around 6% are singletons. Material: naive T cells sorted from blood. Receptors originate from a man younger than 35 in good health. Each CDR3 is given with its conserved first and last residue. Each record gives: D gene, clone size, V gene, J gene, CDR3 protein, CDR3 DNA. The D gene is left open where the match is weak. Size values are once, few and many counts, or a class for expanded clones, and some rows have none.

D: .
size: .
V: TRBV11-1
J: TRBJ1-3
CDR3: CASSRPPGRPTSGNTIYF
DNA: TGTGCCAGCAGCCGCCCCCCGGGCAGACCGACCTCTGGAAACACCATATATTTT

D: .
size: .
V: TRBV2
J: TRBJ2-1
CDR3: CASIPGVGNEQFF
DNA: TGTGCCAGCATCCCAGGGGTAGGCAATGAGCAGTTCTTC

D: .
size: many
V: TRBV12-3/TRBV12-4
J: TRBJ1-2
CDR3: CASSTGGDGYTF
DNA: TGTGCCAGCAGTACCGGCGGGGATGGCTACACCTTC

D: .
size: .
V: TRBV20-1
J: TRBJ2-7
CDR3: CSATWGVYEQYF
DNA: TGCAGTGCAACCTGGGGTGTCTACGAGCAGTACTTC

D: .
size: .
V: TRBV20-1
J: TRBJ2-5
CDR3: CSAHQHPRRLQETQYF
DNA: TGCAGTGCCCACCAACACCCCAGGCGTCTCCAAGAGACCCAGTACTTC

D: TRBD1
size: many
V: TRBV6-1
J: TRBJ1-1
CDR3: CASTGQDNTEAFF
DNA: TGTGCCAGCACAGGACAGGATAACACTGAAGCTTTCTTT

D: TRBD2
size: few
V: TRBV7-3
J: TRBJ2-1
CDR3: CASSISVASGVNEQFF
DNA: TGTGCCAGCAGCATCTCCGTCGCTAGCGGGGTGAATGAGCAGTTCTTC

D: TRBD1
size: few
V: TRBV11-2
J: TRBJ1-5
CDR3: CASSLHIRGQGLNQPQHF
DNA: TGTGCCAGCAGCTTACATATTAGGGGACAGGGTCTAAATCAGCCCCAGCATTTT

D: TRBD2
size: many
V: TRBV7-2
J: TRBJ2-3
CDR3: CASRPLADSYTQYF
DNA: TGTGCCAGCAGACCACTAGCGGACTCTTATACGCAGTATTTT

D: TRBD2
size: few
V: TRBV5-1
J: TRBJ2-1
CDR3: CASSGRLAGVSYNEQFF
DNA: TGCGCCAGCAGCGGGAGACTAGCGGGAGTATCCTACAATGAGCAGTTCTTC

D: .
size: few
V: TRBV12-3/TRBV12-4
J: TRBJ2-1
CDR3: CASSPVGPYNEQFF
DNA: TGTGCCAGCAGTCCTGTTGGGCCCTACAATGAGCAGTTCTTC

D: .
size: .
V: TRBV12-3/TRBV12-4
J: TRBJ2-1
CDR3: CASSSPGLGNEQFF
DNA: TGTGCCAGCAGTTCCCCGGGACTCGGCAATGAGCAGTTCTTC

D: .
size: few
V: TRBV7-9
J: TRBJ2-1
CDR3: CASTTIPSAYNEQFF
DNA: TGTGCCAGCACCACCATCCCAAGTGCCTACAATGAGCAGTTCTTC

D: .
size: many
V: TRBV10-3
J: TRBJ2-1
CDR3: CAISVSSHEQFF
DNA: TGTGCCATCAGTGTCTCCAGCCATGAGCAGTTCTTC

D: .
size: few
V: TRBV12-3/TRBV12-4
J: TRBJ2-7
CDR3: CASSSRSSYEQYF
DNA: TGTGCCAGCAGTTCCAGGTCGTCCTACGAGCAGTACTTC

D: TRBD2
size: many
V: TRBV11-2
J: TRBJ2-3
CDR3: CASSLGLAVLTDTQYF
DNA: TGTGCCAGCAGCTTAGGGCTAGCGGTCCTCACAGATACGCAGTATTTT

D: .
size: many
V: TRBV27
J: TRBJ2-2
CDR3: CASSYPYAANTGELFF
DNA: TGTGCCAGCAGTTACCCCTACGCGGCGAACACCGGGGAGCTGTTTTTT

D: .
size: many
V: TRBV11-2
J: TRBJ2-1
CDR3: CASSFGVGGGYNEQFF
DNA: TGTGCCAGCAGCTTCGGGGTTGGTGGGGGCTACAATGAGCAGTTCTTC

D: .
size: many
V: TRBV28
J: TRBJ2-5
CDR3: CASSSFPVQETQYF
DNA: TGTGCCAGCAGTTCGTTTCCAGTCCAAGAGACCCAGTACTTC

D: .
size: .
V: TRBV12-3/TRBV12-4
J: TRBJ2-1
CDR3: CASSSSGARYNEQFF
DNA: TGTGCCAGCAGTTCATCGGGGGCACGATACAATGAGCAGTTCTTC

D: .
size: few
V: TRBV20-1
J: TRBJ1-1
CDR3: CSARDLLVLVHDGVGEAFF
DNA: TGCAGTGCTAGAGATCTCCTCGTTTTGGTTCACGACGGAGTAGGTGAAGCTTTCTTT

D: .
size: .
V: TRBV20-1
J: TRBJ2-3
CDR3: CSASWRHTDTQYF
DNA: TGCAGTGCTAGTTGGAGACACACAGATACGCAGTATTTT

D: TRBD1
size: .
V: TRBV28
J: TRBJ1-6
CDR3: CASSLLGLSRGQAPLHF
DNA: TGTGCCAGCAGTTTATTGGGCCTGTCCAGGGGGCAGGCACCCCTCCACTTT

D: .
size: .
V: TRBV18
J: TRBJ2-2
CDR3: CASSPPAANTGELFF
DNA: TGTGCCAGCTCACCACCGGCAGCGAACACCGGGGAGCTGTTTTTT

D: .
size: .
V: TRBV30
J: TRBJ1-1
CDR3: CAWRENTEAFF
DNA: TGTGCCTGGAGGGAGAACACTGAAGCTTTCTTT

D: .
size: many
V: TRBV28
J: TRBJ2-3
CDR3: CASSLDRGAMDTQYF
DNA: TGTGCCAGCAGTTTAGATCGGGGGGCAATGGATACGCAGTATTTT

D: TRBD2
size: many
V: TRBV29-1
J: TRBJ2-1
CDR3: CSVVTSRLAGWDEQFF
DNA: TGCAGCGTTGTGACATCTCGGCTAGCGGGATGGGATGAGCAGTTCTTC

D: .
size: few
V: TRBV15
J: TRBJ2-1
CDR3: CATSRDSAASYNEQFF
DNA: TGTGCCACCAGCAGAGATTCAGCGGCATCCTACAATGAGCAGTTCTTC

D: .
size: few
V: TRBV30
J: TRBJ2-7
CDR3: CAGGGYEQYF
DNA: TGTGCTGGAGGGGGCTACGAGCAGTACTTC

D: TRBD1
size: .
V: TRBV6-2/TRBV6-3
J: TRBJ1-1
CDR3: CASSSPGTGFGAFF
DNA: TGTGCCAGCAGCTCTCCTGGGACAGGGTTTGGTGCTTTCTTT

D: TRBD2
size: many
V: TRBV12-3/TRBV12-4
J: TRBJ2-5
CDR3: CASSQRLADTQETQYF
DNA: TGTGCCAGCAGTCAGAGACTAGCGGATACCCAAGAGACCCAGTACTTC